These 3 T cell receptor beta chains came from one sample sequenced in a study of T-cell reconstitution after alpha-beta-depleted transplantation in children. TCRbeta library preparation incorporated unique molecular identifiers. TCRdb called the PCR reads again in MiXCR, with one record for every CDR3 protein. The sample contains 150,000 to 250,000 distinct CDR3 sequences, 6.3% of which appear only once. The sample consisted of PBMCs, taken before TCRalphabeta/CD19-depleted stem cell transplant. These TCRs come from a girl younger than two with combined immunodeficiency, due to receive a stem cell transplant.

V usage is TRBV7-9 and J usage is TRBJ2-5; the D gene is possibly TRBD2 (5 bases). Germline values: CDR1 SEHNR, CDR2 FQNEAQ (reference sequence). CDR3 length: 14 amino acids. V was trimmed by 6 bases and J by 0 bases, leaving 11 bases between them. The CDR3 spells CASRSDSYQETQYF. The DNA of the CDR3 is TGTGCCAGCAGATCGGACTCGTACCAAGAGACCCAGTACTTC.

This clonotype came up many times. The V call is TRBV20-1, the J call TRBJ2-1, with a possible D match to TRBD1 (6 bases). Germline V gene lookup returns CDR1 DFQATT and CDR2 SNEGSKA (reference sequence). This CDR3 region has 13 residues. V shed 6 bases and J shed 6 bases, with 15 bases lying between them. The CDR3 sequence is CSALAPGVNEQFF. The CDR3 DNA sequence: TGCAGTGCCCTTGCTCCAGGGGTCAATGAGCAGTTCTTC.

CDR3 residues: CASSPGVFLSGNTEAFF. In nucleotides, the CDR3 is TGCGCCAGCAGCCCTGGAGTGTTCTTGTCGGGGAACACTGAAGCTTTCTTT. This chain links TRBV4-3 with TRBJ1-1; D unclear. Germline CDR1 reads LGHNA; CDR2 reads YSLEER. Trimming pared 4 bases from V and 1 base from J, leaving 19 bases between. The CDR3 is 17 residues long.